This TCR beta chain was observed in a study of blood T cell repertoires in COVID-19. Study processing details: For nucleated cells, counts were estimated from reference gene primer amplification. Using immunoSEQ multiplex PCR, the repertoire was profiled, and TCRdb retains in-frame clones only, with some absent. V and J calls and clone size come straight from that table; D and trimming were deduced from the DNA. The sample shows just under 150,000 clones, roughly 89% of them seen only once. The germline gives CDR1 SEHNR, CDR2 FQNEAQ (reference sequence). With V trimmed by 2 bases and J by 4 bases, 5 bases remained unmatched. This CDR3 is 15 amino acids long.

Sample: peripheral blood. The TCR originated in a woman aged 50 to 65 with acute or convalescent COVID-19. The chain employs TRBV7-9 and TRBJ2-1; 7 bases fit TRBD2. Written as DNA, the CDR3 is TGTGCCAGCAGCTTATCCGGGGGGTATTACAATGAGCAGTTCTTC. Its protein is CASSLSGGYYNEQFF.